The clone carrying this T cell receptor (beta chain) has a handful of counts. These data belong to a study of long-term antiretroviral therapy in people with HIV. Trimming pared 0 bases from V and 7 bases from J, leaving 15 bases between. Germline values: CDR1 SQVTM, CDR2 ANQGSEA. This CDR3 has 14 amino acids. Survey level was the resolution at which the v3.0 immunoSEQ assay ran. The repertoire was sequenced with immunoSEQ multiplex PCR; TCRdb's copy has only in-frame clones and lacks some. This table has nearly 20,000 clones, 75% to 90% appearing once. The source material was unsorted PBMCs, sampled 0.2 years after starting antiretroviral therapy. The V gene is TRBV29-1, the J gene TRBJ1-2, with D unresolved. This clonotype was obtained from a woman in her thirties or forties with HIV. The CDR3 loop is CSVEDLGPGLGYTF. The CDR3 DNA reads as TGCAGCGTTGAAGATCTGGGCCCGGGTCTTGGCTACACCTTC.